Detailed here is one T cell receptor beta chain. The antigen remains unidentified. Trimming cost V 3 bases and J 1 base; bases outside gene matches: 12. Germline CDR1 and CDR2: KGHSH and LQKENI. This CDR3 contains 18 residues. The record originates from a study of OX40 agonist ivuxolimab in advanced cancers. Study summary: Head and neck, renal cell, melanoma or hepatocellular carcinoma were the cancers that dose-escalation patients had. Partial responses were observed in three patients, of whom one had hepatocellular carcinoma and two had cutaneous melanoma.

The assay was immunoSEQ multiplex PCR, and TCRdb's table has in-frame clones only and misses some. Among approximately 49,000 clones listed, around 80% were seen once. Broader study findings: Normalized expansion of T-cell clones was also low for some nonresponders. Antigen targets of the expanded peripheral T cells went undetermined.

The V and J genes are TRBV18 and TRBJ2-3; 8 nucleotides agree with TRBD1. This receptor was obtained from an adult with an advanced solid tumor such as melanoma, head and neck, liver or kidney cancer. Sequencing was performed on CD4+ or CD8+ T cells sorted from blood, taken in a trial of the OX40 agonist ivuxolimab. The CDR3 region has the DNA TGTGCCAGCTCACCGGGGAACGCCAGGGGGCAGCGCACAGATACGCAGTATTTT. Translated, it gives CASSPGNARGQRTDTQYF.